This TCR beta chain came from a study of blood T cell repertoires in COVID-19. As handled by the study authors: Amplification from reference gene primers served as the basis for estimated nucleated cell counts. Using immunoSEQ multiplex PCR, the repertoire was profiled, and TCRdb retains in-frame clones only, with some absent. The V and J calls and clone size come from that table; D and trimming were worked out from the DNA. Of around 80,000 clones listed, 82% were seen once; the top ten hold roughly a quarter. The CDR3 extends over 14 amino acids. V dropped 8 bases and J dropped 3 bases, with 16 bases sitting between them. Looked up from germline, CDR1 is SNHLY and CDR2 is FYNNEI.

The source of this sequence is a human donor in a cohort sampled during active COVID-19. The chain recombines TRBV2 with TRBJ2-5; perhaps TRBD2 as D (7 bases). Sequencing was carried out using peripheral blood. The CDR3 sequence is CASGRGAFEETQYF. In DNA, the CDR3 is TGTGCCAGCGGTCGGGGGGCCTTTGAAGAGACCCAGTACTTC.